One sample yielded the 8 T cell receptor beta chains listed below, sequenced in a study of Graves' ophthalmopathy and Graves' hyperthyroidism. Transcripts of RNA were the source for amplifying TCR beta CDR3 regions. Following a first-round RT-PCR that used HTBI primers, a second-round multiplex PCR was carried out. Via MiXCR, TCRdb re-called the multiplex PCR reads, giving one row per CDR3 protein. Among about 500,000 distinct CDR3 sequences listed, about two fifths were seen once. The material sequenced was peripheral blood or thyroid tissue (not recorded which). These receptors were collected from an adult man with Graves' hyperthyroidism.

This clonotype was recorded at least ten times. The CDR3 protein is CASSLDRGQETNEKLFF. DNA for the CDR3: TGTGCCAGCAGCTTAGATAGGGGACAGGAAACTAATGAAAAACTGTTTTTT. The genes are TRBV7-9 and TRBJ1-4; 8 bases are a match to TRBD1. The germline CDR1 and CDR2 sequences are SEHNR and FQNEAQ (reference sequence). The trim removed 1 base at V and 1 base at J, leaving 5 bases unmatched. The length of the CDR3 is 17 residues.

The chain links TRBV29-1 to TRBJ1-1, with TRBD1 matching 7 bases. The ends lost 4 bases at V and 10 bases at J; junction bases unmatched: 9. Germline loops: CDR1 SQVTM, CDR2 ANQGSEA. The CDR3 runs 12 residues. The CDR3 loop is CSVVGGGAGAFF. The CDR3 DNA is TGCAGCGTTGTAGGAGGGGGCGCGGGAGCTTTCTTT.

In this sample, this clonotype turned up many times. The chain joins TRBV14 to TRBJ2-5; possibly TRBD2 for D (5 bases). Germline V gene data show CDR1 as SGHDN and CDR2 as FVKESK. The CDR3 is made up of 15 amino acids. The V end was cut by 6 bases, the J end by 5 bases, with 19 bases between. The CDR3 reads CASSPYSYGDETQYF. In DNA, the CDR3 is TGTGCCAGCAGTCCCTACTCTTACGGGGATGAGACCCAGTACTTC.

The gene calls are TRBV7-9 and TRBJ1-5; a weak D match, TRBD1 (5 bases). Trimming cost V 2 bases and J 7 bases, with 18 bases left between them. The CDR3 is 16 residues long. Germline lookup yields CDR1 SEHNR and CDR2 FQNEAQ (reference sequence). The CDR3 region is CASSLSAGLNEQPQHF. The CDR3 DNA follows: TGTGCCAGCAGCTTATCGGCAGGGTTGAATGAGCAGCCCCAGCATTTT.

The chain uses TRBV2 and TRBJ1-5; D ambiguous. The CDR3 contains 15 residues. Deletions cut 5 bases from V and 0 bases from J, with 11 bases between. Germline V gene lookup returns CDR1 SNHLY and CDR2 FYNNEI. The CDR3, as DNA: TGTGCCAGCAGTCCGTCACATTATAGCAATCAGCCCCAGCATTTT. Translated: CASSPSHYSNQPQHF. Full variable domain (missing parts from reference TRBV2 and TRBJ1-5): EPEVTQTPSHQVTQMGQEVILRCVPISNHLYFYWYRQILGQKVEFLVSFYNNEISEKSEIFDDQFSVERPDGSNFTLKIRSTKLEDSAMYFCASSPSHYSNQPQHFGDGTRLSIL.

The J gene is TRBJ1-1, the V gene TRBV4-1; perhaps TRBD1 as D (5 bases). Looked up from germline, CDR1 is MGHRA and CDR2 is YSYEKL. V lost 4 bases, J lost 2 bases, and 8 bases lay in between. The CDR3 has 13 amino acids. The CDR3 spells CASSLTDNTEAFF. The CDR3 region has the DNA TGCGCCAGCAGCCTGACAGATAACACTGAAGCTTTCTTT.

This clonotype was detected many times. V gene TRBV6-6 combines with J gene TRBJ1-2; weak D call: TRBD1 (6 bases). Between the trimmed V and J ends, which lost 9 bases and 6 bases, there was a span of 11 bases. Germline values: CDR1 MNHNY, CDR2 SVGAGI (reference sequence). The CDR3 has 11 residues. CDR3 region: CASWGGDGYTF. CDR3 DNA: TGTGCCAGTTGGGGGGGCGATGGCTACACCTTC.

This clonotype has ten or more counts. The rearrangement joins TRBV7-3 to TRBJ2-3, with D unresolved. Germline V gene data show CDR1 as SGHTA and CDR2 as FQGTGA. The CDR3 has 13 residues. V was shortened by 4 bases and J by 1 base, with 6 bases between the two germline ends. Written as DNA, the CDR3 is TGTGCCAGCAGCTGGACGGGCACAGATACGCAGTATTTT. This codes for CASSWTGTDTQYF.